This T cell receptor beta chain is drawn from a study of shared clonotypes between healthy human individuals. In the study overall: Researchers assigned three CD4 naive, three CD4 memory, two CD8 naive and one CD8 memory plate to each donor. Study conclusions and caveats: Compared with clonotypes that all four donors shared, non-shared clonotypes had lower generation probabilities.

Subsets obtained from CD4+ cells comprised CD45RA+ naive and CD45RA-negative memory cells. This clone was seen only once. No antigen is known for it. The V gene's germline CDR1 is MDHEN and CDR2 SYDVKM. Between the trimmed V and J ends, which lost 5 bases and 2 bases, there was a span of 18 bases. This CDR3 is 16 amino acids long. Once extracted for a subset, genomic DNA was divided evenly among several immunoSEQ plates. Sequenced by immunoSEQ multiplex PCR; TCRdb stores in-frame clones only, minus some. The data contain approximately 2.5 million clones, roughly 93% of them singletons. The sample taken for sequencing was naive CD4+ T cells from PBMCs. The subset is: CD45RA+ positively selected. V and J are TRBV28 and TRBJ1-2; a possible D gene is TRBD1 (6 bases). The TCR comes from a man younger than 35 in good health. Some clones in this sample may be carry-over from other donors' samples. CDR3 nucleotide sequence: TGTGCCAGCAGTGCAGGGCCAGGGGCGTCAAACTATGGCTACACCTTC. Translation: CASSAGPGASNYGYTF.